One sample yielded the 7 T cell receptor beta chains listed below, sequenced in a study of T cell repertoires in cytomegalovirus infection. Each CDR3 protein gets one entry after TCRdb re-called the reads with MiXCR. The sample records 210,000 or so distinct CDR3 sequences, under 8.5% being singletons. Sequenced input: PBMCs. These receptors were taken from a human donor in good health (CMV status not recorded). Some clones in this sample may be carry-over from other donors' samples.

Many counts were recorded for this clonotype. V and J are TRBV29-1 and TRBJ2-7, with TRBD1 as a possible D gene (6 bases). Germline assignment: CDR1 SQVTM and CDR2 ANQGSEA. Between the trimmed V and J ends, which lost 3 bases and 3 bases, there was a span of 6 bases. The CDR3 totals 11 residues. The CDR3 is CSVDRGYEQYF. The CDR3 region has the DNA TGCAGCGTTGACAGGGGCTACGAGCAGTACTTC.

The table lists this clonotype with a few counts. This rearrangement joins TRBV29-1 to TRBJ1-4; the D is unclear. The CDR3 consists of 11 residues. Between the trimmed V and J ends, which lost 4 bases and 8 bases, there was a span of 8 bases. Germline values: CDR1 SQVTM, CDR2 ANQGSEA. CDR3 coding DNA: TGCAGCGTTGGGAGTTGGGAAAAACTGTTTTTT. It translates to CSVGSWEKLFF. Full variable domain (remainder filled in from reference TRBV29-1 and TRBJ1-4): SAVISQKPSRDICQRGTSLTIQCQVDSQVTMMFWYRQQPGQSLTLIATANQGSEATYESGFVIDKFPISRPNLTFSTLTVSNMSPEDSSIYLCSVGSWEKLFFGSGTQLSVL.

This clonotype was detected ten times or more. The chain couples TRBV6-5 to TRBJ1-4; possibly TRBD1 for D (6 bases). Trimming pared 2 bases from V and 5 bases from J, leaving 15 bases between. Germline CDR1 and CDR2: MNHEY and SVGAGI. The CDR3 totals 16 residues. The CDR3 loop is CASSYATRGANEKLFF. In DNA form, the CDR3 reads TGTGCCAGCAGTTACGCGACCAGGGGAGCGAATGAAAAACTGTTTTTT.

In its sample, this clonotype was seen many times. The chain recombines TRBV12-3 or TRBV12-4 with TRBJ1-1; D gene unclear. The CDR3 extends over 14 amino acids. Trimming cost V 4 bases and J 0 bases, with 9 bases left between them. The CDR3 reads CASSSLTVNTEAFF. CDR3 DNA sequence: TGTGCCAGCAGTTCCCTGACGGTGAACACTGAAGCTTTCTTT.

This clonotype showed up many times. This chain links TRBV12-3 or TRBV12-4 with TRBJ1-4, with 9 bases fitting TRBD1. CDR3 length: 14 residues. With V trimmed by 6 bases and J by 8 bases, 7 bases remained unmatched. This CDR3 is CASRPGQGREKLFF. DNA for the CDR3: TGTGCCAGCAGACCTGGACAGGGGAGGGAAAAACTGTTTTTT.

Many counts were recorded for this clonotype. The chain employs TRBV7-2 and TRBJ1-5, with D hard to call. Deletions cut 1 base from V and 10 bases from J, with 8 bases between. CDR3 size: 12 residues. Germline-derived CDR1 and CDR2 are SGHTA and FQGNSA. The CDR3 DNA is TGTGCCAGCAGCTTAGAGGCAGGTCCCCAGCATTTT. This gives the protein CASSLEAGPQHF.

The chain recombines TRBV25-1 with TRBJ2-1, with D possibly matching TRBD2 (6 bases). In germline, CDR1 is MGHDK, CDR2 SYGVNS. Deletions cut 2 bases from V and 5 bases from J, with 16 bases between. The CDR3 has 16 residues. In DNA, the CDR3 is TGTGCCAGCAGTGAAGGGTTGGCGGGGAGACACAATGAGCAGTTCTTC. Translating gives CASSEGLAGRHNEQFF.